Given below is one T cell receptor (beta chain) in context. This sample was included in a study of blood T cell repertoires in COVID-19. The assay was immunoSEQ multiplex PCR, and TCRdb's table has in-frame clones only and misses some. The sample carries 90,000 to 120,000 clones, approximately 93% recorded once. The V and J ends lost 1 base and 8 bases respectively, with 12 bases between them. This CDR3 region has 14 residues. Germline V CDR1 and CDR2: SGHDT, YYEEEE. Specimen: peripheral blood. The chain recombines TRBV5-6 with TRBJ1-4; D perhaps matches TRBD1 (5 bases). The receptor was isolated from a man between 60 and 75 years old with acute or convalescent COVID-19. For the CDR3, the DNA is TGTGCCAGCAGCTTGAAGACAGCCCGGGAAAAACTGTTTTTT. This gives the protein CASSLKTAREKLFF.